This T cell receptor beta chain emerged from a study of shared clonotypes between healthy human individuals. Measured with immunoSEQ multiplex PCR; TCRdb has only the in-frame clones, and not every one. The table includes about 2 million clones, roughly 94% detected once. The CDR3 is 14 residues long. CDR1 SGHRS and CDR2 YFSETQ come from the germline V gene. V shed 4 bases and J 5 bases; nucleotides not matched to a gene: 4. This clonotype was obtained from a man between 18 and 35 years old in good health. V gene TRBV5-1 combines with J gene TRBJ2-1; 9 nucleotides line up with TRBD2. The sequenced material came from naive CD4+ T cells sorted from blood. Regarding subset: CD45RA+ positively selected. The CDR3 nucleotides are TGCGCCAGCAGCCCGGAGCGGGGGGACAATGAGCAGTTCTTC. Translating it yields CASSPERGDNEQFF.